Presented here are 21 T cell receptor beta chains from one specimen sequenced in a study of Ad26.COV2.S vaccination and SARS-CoV-2 variants. Regarding treatment: 15 to 20 received Ad26.COV2.S at low or high dose, single or two shots; five or six received placebo; per-sample allocation not given. Following the first vaccine or placebo injection, samples were taken on day 63. Generated by immunoSEQ multiplex PCR, the TCRdb table keeps only in-frame clones and is missing some. The sample consists of about 470,000 clones, 90% of them appearing once. The material sequenced was peripheral blood, taken in a trial of Ad26.COV2.S vaccine versus placebo. All receptors come from a person between 18 and 65 years old who received the Ad26.COV2.S COVID-19 vaccine or a placebo.

The J gene is TRBJ2-7, the V gene TRBV3-1 (or the pseudogene TRBV3-2); D unresolved. The CDR3 spans 12 residues. CDR1 LGHDT and CDR2 YNNKEL come from the germline V gene (reference sequence). Trimming shortened V by 1 base and J by 3 bases, and 4 bases separated the two germline ends. In DNA form, the CDR3 reads TGTGCCAGCAGCCAAGTCCACTACGAGCAGTACTTC. It specifies CASSQVHYEQYF.

The chain recombines TRBV19 with TRBJ2-1; perhaps TRBD2 as D (6 bases). Germline V lookup: CDR1 LNHDA, CDR2 SQIVND (reference sequence). CDR3 length: 15 amino acids. V lost 5 bases and J 0 bases, leaving 11 bases between the germline ends. The DNA of the CDR3 is TGTGCCAGTAGTGTAGCGGATAGCTCCTACAATGAGCAGTTCTTC. Protein product: CASSVADSSYNEQFF.

The chain recombines TRBV5-6 with TRBJ1-4; TRBD1 might be the D (5 bases). This CDR3 is 14 amino acids long. Germline V gene sequence: CDR1 SGHDT, CDR2 YYEEEE. Deletions cut 3 bases from V and 3 bases from J, with 9 bases between. CDR3 sequence: CASSWGRPNEKLFF. The CDR3 nucleotides read TGTGCCAGCAGCTGGGGACGACCTAATGAAAAACTGTTTTTT.

The chain is built from TRBV15 and TRBJ1-2, with D possibly being TRBD1 (5 bases). The V and J ends lost 4 bases and 3 bases respectively, with 12 bases between them. The CDR3 sequence is 14 residues long. From germline, CDR1 is LNHNV and CDR2 YYDKDF (reference sequence). The CDR3 DNA reads TGTGCCACCAGCACTGAAATGGGGGACTATGGCTACACCTTC. Encoded protein: CATSTEMGDYGYTF.

The chain recombines TRBV28 with TRBJ1-1, with 7 nucleotides matching TRBD1. Germline lookup yields CDR1 MDHEN and CDR2 SYDVKM. V lost 4 bases, J lost 14 bases, and 16 bases stayed unmatched. The CDR3 covers 14 residues. The CDR3 bases are TGTGCCAGCAGTTCCCCTGGGACAGTGGTGAAGCTGTTCTTT. Its protein product is CASSSPGTVVKLFF.

The V call is TRBV11-1, the J call TRBJ2-3; no reliable D call. Between the trimmed V and J ends, which lost 3 bases and 6 bases, there was a span of 16 bases. This CDR3 has 15 residues. Germline V gives CDR1 SGHAT, CDR2 FQDESV (reference sequence). DNA for the CDR3: TGTGCCAGCAGCTTGACCCCGACCAAACGCGATACGCAGTATTTT. Encoded protein: CASSLTPTKRDTQYF.

This chain joins TRBV19 and TRBJ1-1; D gene ambiguous. Trimming shortened V by 4 bases and J by 2 bases, and 17 bases separated the two germline ends. This CDR3 spans 16 amino acids. The germline V gene encodes CDR1 LNHDA and CDR2 SQIVND (reference sequence). This chain's CDR3 is CASSSRYEGLNTEAFF. The CDR3 region has the DNA TGTGCCAGTAGTAGCCGTTATGAGGGCTTAAACACTGAAGCTTTCTTT.

The rearrangement uses TRBV7-9 and TRBJ2-7, with TRBD2 matching 7 bases. This CDR3 spans 15 amino acids. V lost 5 bases to trimming and J lost 3 bases; unmatched junction nucleotides: 10. Looked up from germline, CDR1 is SEHNR and CDR2 is FQNEAQ (reference sequence). CDR3 sequence reads: CASSASGRHFYEQYF. As DNA, the CDR3 is TGTGCCAGCAGCGCTAGCGGACGCCACTTCTACGAGCAGTACTTC. Together with reference TRBV7-9 and TRBJ2-7, the CDR3 gives the full variable domain: DTGVSQNPRHKITKRGQNVTFRCDPISEHNRLYWYRQTLGQGPEFLTYFQNEAQLEKSRLLSDRFSAERPKGSFSTLEIQRTEQGDSAMYLCASSASGRHFYEQYFGPGTRLTVT.

The chain links TRBV11-2 to TRBJ2-1; D is perhaps TRBD1 (6 bases). Germline V gives CDR1 SGHAT, CDR2 FQNNGV. V was trimmed by 5 bases and J by 0 bases, leaving 17 bases between them. The CDR3 totals 17 residues. The CDR3, as DNA: TGTGCCAGCAGCGACGACAGAGGGGGAAGCTCCTACAATGAGCAGTTCTTC. This encodes CASSDDRGGSSYNEQFF.

The CDR3 protein is CASSQAPQGPNTEAFF. The CDR3 coding sequence is TGTGCCAGCTCACAAGCTCCGCAGGGGCCAAACACTGAAGCTTTCTTT. The V gene is TRBV18, the J gene TRBJ1-1; TRBD1 might be the D (6 bases). CDR1 and CDR2 (germline): KGHSH, LQKENI. Trimming took off 4 bases at V and 2 bases at J, with 17 bases between the two ends. The CDR3 extends over 16 amino acids. Variable domain in full (rest from reference TRBV18 and TRBJ1-1): NAGVMQNPRHLVRRRGQEARLRCSPMKGHSHVYWYRQLPEEGLKFMVYLQKENIIDESGMPKERFSAEFPKEGPSILRIQQVVRGDSAAYFCASSQAPQGPNTEAFFGQGTRLTVV.

This sequence joins TRBV9 and TRBJ2-3; 7 bases are shared with TRBD2. J lost 8 bases, V lost 3 bases, and 6 bases had no gene match. Germline loops: CDR1 SGDLS, CDR2 YYNGEE. The CDR3 is 13 amino acids. Written as DNA, the CDR3 is TGTGCCAGCAGCGAGACAAGCGGGATTACGCAGTATTTT. Translated, it gives CASSETSGITQYF.

The rearrangement links TRBV6-2 or TRBV6-3 to TRBJ1-2, with 9 bases that match TRBD1. V trimming: 2 bases; J trimming: 5 bases; junction bases outside the gene matches: 6. Germline-derived CDR1 and CDR2 are MNHEY and SVGEGT. CDR3 length: 15 residues. The chain's CDR3 is CASSYPDRGIYGYTF. CDR3 coding DNA: TGTGCCAGCAGTTACCCGGACAGGGGAATTTATGGCTACACCTTC.

This clone was seen a single time. The chain has TRBV27 and TRBJ2-7; 8 bases map to TRBD2. Per the germline V gene, CDR1 is MNHEY and CDR2 is SMNVEV (reference sequence). This CDR3 contains 16 residues. With V trimmed by 5 bases and J by 0 bases, 9 bases remained unmatched. CDR3 loop: CASSPLTGGPSYEQYF. CDR3 coding DNA: TGTGCCAGCAGTCCGTTAACGGGAGGGCCCTCCTACGAGCAGTACTTC.

The chain uses TRBV6-2 or TRBV6-3 and TRBJ2-2; tentatively, D is TRBD2 (7 bases). The CDR3 totals 15 residues. Trimming pared 2 bases from V and 6 bases from J, leaving 13 bases between. CDR1 and CDR2 from the germline V gene are MNHEY and SVGEGT. CDR3 in DNA: TGTGCCAGCAGTTACGTTAGGGGGGGAGCCGGGGAGCTGTTTTTT. This translates into CASSYVRGGAGELFF.

This chain uses TRBV15 with TRBJ1-5; D gene unclear. V was clipped by 0 bases and J by 6 bases, with 12 bases between them. CDR1 is LNHNV and CDR2 is YYDKDF in the germline V gene (reference sequence). CDR3 length: 15 residues. The CDR3 region is CATSRDRRGLQPQHF. Here the CDR3 DNA reads TGTGCCACCAGCAGAGATCGTCGGGGTCTTCAGCCCCAGCATTTT.

The CDR3 DNA reads as TGTGCCAGCAGTTTTCTCCGCGACGAGCAGTACTTC. It translates to CASSFLRDEQYF. The V call is TRBV12-3 or TRBV12-4, the J call TRBJ2-7; D is ambiguous. With 3 bases removed from V and 5 bases from J, the gap between germline ends came to 8 bases. The CDR3 has 12 amino acids.

In nucleotides, the CDR3 is TGCGCCAGCAGCACTAGGGTAGCGGGGCTCTACAATGAGCAGTTCTTC. As protein: CASSTRVAGLYNEQFF. This sequence joins TRBV10-2 and TRBJ2-1; 8 nucleotides align to TRBD2. The CDR3 is 16 residues long. The germline V gene encodes CDR1 WSHSY and CDR2 SAAADI. V lost 6 bases to trimming and J lost 3 bases; unmatched junction nucleotides: 10.

The chain links TRBV4-3 to TRBJ2-7, with D hard to call. Trimming removed 1 base from V and 3 bases from J, with 1 base in between. The germline V gene has CDR1 LGHNA and CDR2 YSLEER. The CDR3 has 11 residues. The CDR3 region is CASSQVYEQYF. The CDR3 nucleotides read TGCGCCAGCAGCCAAGTCTACGAGCAGTACTTC.

This rearrangement joins TRBV14 to TRBJ2-3, with unresolved D. This CDR3 comprises 18 residues. The ends were cut back, 2 bases at V and 6 bases at J, with 24 bases in the middle. In germline, CDR1 is SGHDN, CDR2 FVKESK. CDR3 residues: CASSQHHLTSSYPDTQYF. CDR3 nucleotide sequence: TGTGCCAGCAGCCAACACCATCTAACATCCTCGTACCCGGATACGCAGTATTTT.

This rearrangement joins TRBV11-3 to TRBJ1-3, with 12 positions matching TRBD1. Trimming at V came to 1 base and at J to 3 bases, leaving 7 bases not matched to a gene. This CDR3 is built from 18 residues. Germline CDR1 SGHNT, CDR2 YENEEA. CDR3 DNA: TGTGCCAGCAGCTTAGTGGGGGACAGGGGGCTAAGTGGAAACACCATATATTTT. Encoded protein: CASSLVGDRGLSGNTIYF.

The chain links TRBV5-4 to TRBJ2-1, with D possibly TRBD1 on 6 matching bases. There are 13 residues in the CDR3. Per germline, CDR1 SGHNT and CDR2 YYREEE (reference sequence). The germline V and J ends were trimmed by 4 bases and 5 bases, with 10 bases remaining between them. CDR3 DNA sequence: TGTGCCAGCAGCCCCAGGGGAGACAATGAGCAGTTCTTC. This encodes CASSPRGDNEQFF.